This T cell receptor (beta chain) was observed in a study of shared clonotypes between healthy human individuals. The assay was carried out at the deep level. Only in-frame clones appear in the TCRdb table, and some are missing; sequencing was by immunoSEQ multiplex PCR. The top ten hold about 1.6% of the sample, which has around 1,900,000 clones, over 85% seen once. General observations from the study: Donor scarcity curtailed the genetic and exposure-history diversity represented herein. Rarefaction curves obtained for sorted subsets showed sequencing incomplete despite large depth. The naive CD4 repertoires of a handful of donors were compared, and approximately 4.7% of clonotypes were shared.

CD8 cells classed as naive were CD45RO-negative and positively selected for CCR7, excluding terminally differentiated effector memory CD45RA+ cells. This clone was detected once. As yet, its antigen is unknown. Trimming took off 2 bases at V and 8 bases at J, with 15 bases between the two ends. Germline CDR1 reads GTSNPN; CDR2 reads SVGIG (reference sequence). The CDR3 is made up of 13 amino acids. What was sequenced was naive CD8+ T cells from PBMCs. This chain joins TRBV30 and TRBJ1-2; maybe TRBD1 (6 bases). The source of this sequence is a man between 18 and 35 years old in good health. Some clones in this sample may be carry-over from other donors' samples. The CDR3 spells CAWSRGGLRGYTF. In nucleotides, the CDR3 is TGTGCCTGGAGTCGGGGGGGCCTTAGGGGCTACACCTTC.